The rows below give T cell receptor beta chains drawn from one sample of a study of blood T cells in healthy people across ages. TCRdb reanalysed the 5' RACE reads using MiXCR and keeps one entry per CDR3 protein. The sample has 550,000 to 700,000 distinct CDR3 sequences, 27% seen once. The source material was blood. These receptors were collected from a woman in her seventies in good health. Both conserved end residues are part of each CDR3. D genes are given only for firm matches. The size field is filled for only some rows; it gives once, few, many or a size class.

J gene: TRBJ2-5; D gene: TRBD2; clone size: few; V gene: TRBV6-5; CDR3 DNA: TGTGCCAGCAGAAGGGGAGGGACCAATAAGGAGACCCAGTACTTC; CDR3 protein: CASRRGGTNKETQYF
J gene: TRBJ1-1; D gene: .; clone size: .; V gene: TRBV10-3; CDR3 DNA: TGTGCCATCAGTGATCGGGATAACAAGAACACTGAAGCTTTCTTT; CDR3 protein: CAISDRDNKNTEAFF
J gene: TRBJ1-2; D gene: .; clone size: .; V gene: TRBV20-1; CDR3 DNA: TGCAGTGCTTTGGTAGCCTATGGCTACACCTTC; CDR3 protein: CSALVAYGYTF
J gene: TRBJ2-1; D gene: TRBD2; clone size: .; V gene: TRBV5-1; CDR3 DNA: TGCGCCAGCAGCTTGAGACTAGCGGGGGGAGGCGTCGGGTTATTACAGAATGAGCAGTTCTTC; CDR3 protein: CASSLRLAGGGVGLLQNEQFF
J gene: TRBJ1-1; D gene: .; clone size: .; V gene: TRBV16; CDR3 DNA: TGTGCCAGCAGCCAAGCACCCTCTGTCGTAACTGAAGCTTTCTTT; CDR3 protein: CASSQAPSVVTEAFF
J gene: TRBJ1-3; D gene: .; clone size: .; V gene: TRBV6-2/TRBV6-3; CDR3 DNA: TGTGCCAGCAGACGACCCCGAGGGAACTCTGGAAACACCATATATTTT; CDR3 protein: CASRRPRGNSGNTIYF
J gene: TRBJ2-5; D gene: .; clone size: .; V gene: TRBV18; CDR3 DNA: TGTGCCAGCTCACCTAGACAGGAGATACAAGAGACCCAGTACTTC; CDR3 protein: CASSPRQEIQETQYF
J gene: TRBJ1-1; D gene: .; clone size: .; V gene: TRBV5-1; CDR3 DNA: TGCGCCAGCAGCTTGGAAGGGGGGCGAAACACTGAAGCTTTCTTT; CDR3 protein: CASSLEGGRNTEAFF
J gene: TRBJ1-2; D gene: .; clone size: .; V gene: TRBV2; CDR3 DNA: TGTGCCAGCAGTGAAAGACTAGACTATGGCTACACCTTC; CDR3 protein: CASSERLDYGYTF
J gene: TRBJ2-3; D gene: .; clone size: .; V gene: TRBV5-1; CDR3 DNA: TGCGCCAGCAGCCAGGAGGCCTCTGGTGCAGATACGCAGTATTTT; CDR3 protein: CASSQEASGADTQYF
J gene: TRBJ1-6; D gene: TRBD1; clone size: few; V gene: TRBV30; CDR3 DNA: TGTGCCTGGACAGGGGGCGCAGGATCACCCCTCCACTTT; CDR3 protein: CAWTGGAGSPLHF
J gene: TRBJ2-5; D gene: .; clone size: .; V gene: TRBV2; CDR3 DNA: TGTGCCAGCAGTGAACATGGGGGAGCGTACCAAGAGACCCAGTACTTC; CDR3 protein: CASSEHGGAYQETQYF
J gene: TRBJ2-1; D gene: .; clone size: .; V gene: TRBV9; CDR3 DNA: TGTGCCAGCAGCGTGATCGCGGCTGGGAACAATGAGCAGTTCTTC; CDR3 protein: CASSVIAAGNNEQFF
J gene: TRBJ2-1; D gene: .; clone size: few; V gene: TRBV2; CDR3 DNA: TGTGCCAGCAGTGAAGAGAGTACAGGGAGGCAGTTCTTC; CDR3 protein: CASSEESTGRQFF
J gene: TRBJ2-2; D gene: .; clone size: .; V gene: TRBV18; CDR3 DNA: TGTGCCAGCTCACCACTGGACTCGAACACCGGGGAGCTGTTTTTT; CDR3 protein: CASSPLDSNTGELFF
J gene: TRBJ1-1; D gene: TRBD1; clone size: .; V gene: TRBV20-1; CDR3 DNA: TGCAGTGCTAGAGATCAGGGGGAGGACACTGAAGCTTTCTTT; CDR3 protein: CSARDQGEDTEAFF
J gene: TRBJ1-5; D gene: .; clone size: .; V gene: TRBV6-2/TRBV6-3; CDR3 DNA: TGTGCCAGCAGACCGGGGTCCGTAGGGCAGCCCCAGCATTTT; CDR3 protein: CASRPGSVGQPQHF
J gene: TRBJ2-1; D gene: .; clone size: .; V gene: TRBV5-1; CDR3 DNA: TGCGCCAGCAGCTTGGGGTCCATGGCCAGCAGCTCCTACAATGAGCAGTTCTTC; CDR3 protein: CASSLGSMASSSYNEQFF
J gene: TRBJ2-1; D gene: TRBD2; clone size: many; V gene: TRBV10-3; CDR3 DNA: TGTGCCATCAGTGAGTCGGCTAGCGGGGGGGCAGGCGAGCAGTTCTTC; CDR3 protein: CAISESASGGAGEQFF
J gene: TRBJ2-5; D gene: .; clone size: .; V gene: TRBV11-3; CDR3 DNA: TGTGCCAGCAGCTTAGGGGGGCCTCGGCGAGAGACCCAGTACTTC; CDR3 protein: CASSLGGPRRETQYF
J gene: TRBJ1-4; D gene: .; clone size: few; V gene: TRBV10-3; CDR3 DNA: TGTGCCATCAGTGATCGGGGTAGTGAAAAACTGTTTTTT; CDR3 protein: CAISDRGSEKLFF
J gene: TRBJ2-5; D gene: .; clone size: .; V gene: TRBV10-3; CDR3 DNA: TGTGCCATCAGCAAGCAAGACGGGACCCAGAGAGAGACCCAGTACTTC; CDR3 protein: CAISKQDGTQRETQYF
J gene: TRBJ2-2; D gene: .; clone size: many; V gene: TRBV20-1; CDR3 DNA: TGCAGTGCTAGACAGGGGTTGTACACCGGGGAGCTGTTTTTT; CDR3 protein: CSARQGLYTGELFF
J gene: TRBJ1-5; D gene: .; clone size: few; V gene: TRBV2; CDR3 DNA: TGTGCCAGCAGCGATACAGCAGTCAATCAGCCCCAGCATTTT; CDR3 protein: CASSDTAVNQPQHF
J gene: TRBJ2-3; D gene: TRBD2; clone size: .; V gene: TRBV4-2; CDR3 DNA: TGTGCCAGCAGCCAATTCGCCCTACTAGCGGGGGAGACAGATACGCAGTATTTT; CDR3 protein: CASSQFALLAGETDTQYF
J gene: TRBJ2-2; D gene: TRBD2; clone size: .; V gene: TRBV7-2; CDR3 DNA: TGTGCCAGCAGCTCTAGCGGGGGGTACTCTGGCGGGGAGCTGTTTTTT; CDR3 protein: CASSSSGGYSGGELFF
J gene: TRBJ1-1; D gene: .; clone size: .; V gene: TRBV5-4; CDR3 DNA: TGTGCCAGCAGCTTGAGGGGCCTCAACACTGAAGCTTTCTTT; CDR3 protein: CASSLRGLNTEAFF
J gene: TRBJ2-2; D gene: .; clone size: many; V gene: TRBV6-5; CDR3 DNA: TGTGCCAGCACGCGGGCCAACACCGGGGAGCTGTTTTTT; CDR3 protein: CASTRANTGELFF
J gene: TRBJ2-1; D gene: TRBD1; clone size: few; V gene: TRBV11-2; CDR3 DNA: TGTGCCAGCAGCTTCGCCGGGACAGGGCCATATGAGCAGTTCTTC; CDR3 protein: CASSFAGTGPYEQFF
J gene: TRBJ2-1; D gene: TRBD2; clone size: few; V gene: TRBV30; CDR3 DNA: TGTGCCTGGAGTGTAGGCCCCGGGGGGGCTAACAATGAGCAGTTCTTC; CDR3 protein: CAWSVGPGGANNEQFF
J gene: TRBJ2-1; D gene: .; clone size: few; V gene: TRBV4-2; CDR3 DNA: TGTGCCAGCAGCCAAGATCGTCGAGAAGGCAGAGAGCAGTTCTTC; CDR3 protein: CASSQDRREGREQFF
J gene: TRBJ1-1; D gene: .; clone size: few; V gene: TRBV6-2/TRBV6-3; CDR3 DNA: TGTGCCAGCAGTTACTCGGACACTGAAGCTTTCTTT; CDR3 protein: CASSYSDTEAFF
J gene: TRBJ2-1; D gene: .; clone size: few; V gene: TRBV10-3; CDR3 DNA: TGTGCCATCAGGGCAGACAGGCGGTACTACAATGAGCAGTTCTTC; CDR3 protein: CAIRADRRYYNEQFF
J gene: TRBJ1-6; D gene: .; clone size: .; V gene: TRBV14; CDR3 DNA: TGTGCCAGCACCGGGGAGGAGGGGATCCATTCACCCCTCCACTTT; CDR3 protein: CASTGEEGIHSPLHF
J gene: TRBJ2-7; D gene: .; clone size: few; V gene: TRBV4-1; CDR3 DNA: TGCGCCAGCAGCCAAGGTTGGGAGGGGACAGCATCCCAAGACTACGAGCAGTACTTC; CDR3 protein: CASSQGWEGTASQDYEQYF
J gene: TRBJ2-7; D gene: TRBD1; clone size: .; V gene: TRBV6-6; CDR3 DNA: TGTGCCAGCAGTCCGGGACAGGGCTCGGAGCAGTACTTC; CDR3 protein: CASSPGQGSEQYF
J gene: TRBJ1-4; D gene: TRBD1; clone size: many; V gene: TRBV7-2; CDR3 DNA: TGTGCCAGCAGCTCGATGCACAGGGGAGGGAATGAAAAACTGTTTTTT; CDR3 protein: CASSSMHRGGNEKLFF
J gene: TRBJ1-1; D gene: TRBD1; clone size: few; V gene: TRBV10-3; CDR3 DNA: TGTGCCATCAGTGGCCCAGAGAACAGGGGATTTAGGACTGAAGCTTTCTTT; CDR3 protein: CAISGPENRGFRTEAFF
J gene: TRBJ2-1; D gene: .; clone size: many; V gene: TRBV5-1; CDR3 DNA: TGCGCCAGCAGCTTGGTGCCAGAGAAGGATGAGCAGTTCTTC; CDR3 protein: CASSLVPEKDEQFF
J gene: TRBJ2-1; D gene: .; clone size: .; V gene: TRBV7-2; CDR3 DNA: TGTGCCAGCAGCTTCAGGGTGGGGGGGGCAGTCGATGAGCAGTTCTTC; CDR3 protein: CASSFRVGGAVDEQFF
J gene: TRBJ2-1; D gene: TRBD2; clone size: few; V gene: TRBV4-1; CDR3 DNA: TGCGCCAGCAGCCACGGGACTAACTCCTACAATGAGCAGTTCTTC; CDR3 protein: CASSHGTNSYNEQFF
J gene: TRBJ2-7; D gene: TRBD1; clone size: many; V gene: TRBV7-2; CDR3 DNA: TGTGCCAGCAGCCTAAGGACAGGGGGCTACGAGCAGTACTTC; CDR3 protein: CASSLRTGGYEQYF
J gene: TRBJ2-2; D gene: .; clone size: few; V gene: TRBV20-1; CDR3 DNA: TGCAGTGCTACCGGGGGAGGCACCGGGGAGCTGTTTTTT; CDR3 protein: CSATGGGTGELFF
J gene: TRBJ1-1; D gene: .; clone size: .; V gene: TRBV7-9; CDR3 DNA: TGTGCCGGCAGCTTCGTCAATGGGGGAACAGCTTTCTTT; CDR3 protein: CAGSFVNGGTAFF
J gene: TRBJ2-4; D gene: TRBD1; clone size: many; V gene: TRBV6-2/TRBV6-3; CDR3 DNA: TGTGCCAGCAGGGCAACAGGGGTGGCCAAAAACATTCAGTACTTC; CDR3 protein: CASRATGVAKNIQYF
J gene: TRBJ1-1; D gene: .; clone size: .; V gene: TRBV20-1; CDR3 DNA: TGCAGTGCTAGGGCAGGGAACACTGAAGCTTTCTTT; CDR3 protein: CSARAGNTEAFF
J gene: TRBJ2-2; D gene: .; clone size: few; V gene: TRBV7-9; CDR3 DNA: TGTGCCAGCAGCTTAGAGGGTTTCACCGGGGAGCTGTTTTTT; CDR3 protein: CASSLEGFTGELFF
J gene: TRBJ2-1; D gene: TRBD1; clone size: .; V gene: TRBV5-4; CDR3 DNA: TGTGCCAGCAGCTGGGCCGGGACAGGAGACTACAATGAGCAGTTCTTC; CDR3 protein: CASSWAGTGDYNEQFF
J gene: TRBJ2-1; D gene: .; clone size: .; V gene: TRBV7-2; CDR3 DNA: TGTGCCAGCAGCTACAATGCGCGGGGAGAGCAGTTCTTC; CDR3 protein: CASSYNARGEQFF
J gene: TRBJ2-1; D gene: .; clone size: .; V gene: TRBV7-2; CDR3 DNA: TGTGCCAGCAGCTTACTGGGGGGACACTACAATGAGCAGTTCTTC; CDR3 protein: CASSLLGGHYNEQFF
J gene: TRBJ2-2; D gene: TRBD1; clone size: .; V gene: TRBV5-1; CDR3 DNA: TGCGCCAGCATGGACAGGGGCTCCGCGAACACCGGGGAGCTGTTTTTT; CDR3 protein: CASMDRGSANTGELFF
J gene: TRBJ2-7; D gene: TRBD2; clone size: .; V gene: TRBV10-3; CDR3 DNA: TGTGCCATCAGTGGTAGCGGGGCCTACGAGCAGTACTTC; CDR3 protein: CAISGSGAYEQYF
J gene: TRBJ2-2; D gene: .; clone size: .; V gene: TRBV30; CDR3 DNA: TGTGCCTCCCGGGACGGAAACACCGGGGAGCTGTTTTTT; CDR3 protein: CASRDGNTGELFF
J gene: TRBJ1-6; D gene: TRBD1; clone size: few; V gene: TRBV12-3/TRBV12-4; CDR3 DNA: TGTGCCAGCAGTATCACAGGGGGATATAATTCACCCCTCCACTTT; CDR3 protein: CASSITGGYNSPLHF
J gene: TRBJ2-2; D gene: .; clone size: .; V gene: TRBV5-1; CDR3 DNA: TGCGCCAGCAGGGTCGAGGGCACCGGGGAGCTGTTTTTT; CDR3 protein: CASRVEGTGELFF
J gene: TRBJ1-4; D gene: TRBD1; clone size: .; V gene: TRBV4-2; CDR3 DNA: TGTGCCAGCAGCCACCCTCCGGGACAGTATAATGAAAAACTGTTTTTT; CDR3 protein: CASSHPPGQYNEKLFF
J gene: TRBJ2-5; D gene: .; clone size: few; V gene: TRBV2; CDR3 DNA: TGTGCCAGCACCCGACGGACAGCGGAAGAGACCCAGTACTTC; CDR3 protein: CASTRRTAEETQYF
J gene: TRBJ2-1; D gene: .; clone size: few; V gene: TRBV20-1; CDR3 DNA: TGCAGCGGGAATGAGCAGTTCTTC; CDR3 protein: CSGNEQFF
J gene: TRBJ2-3; D gene: .; clone size: .; V gene: TRBV30; CDR3 DNA: TGTGCCTGGAGCGCCGTTTGGGGACCCGACACAGATACGCAGTATTTT; CDR3 protein: CAWSAVWGPDTDTQYF
J gene: TRBJ2-3; D gene: TRBD1; clone size: .; V gene: TRBV7-3; CDR3 DNA: TGTGCCAGCAACCCTCGGACAGGGGGTAACACAGATACGCAGTATTTT; CDR3 protein: CASNPRTGGNTDTQYF